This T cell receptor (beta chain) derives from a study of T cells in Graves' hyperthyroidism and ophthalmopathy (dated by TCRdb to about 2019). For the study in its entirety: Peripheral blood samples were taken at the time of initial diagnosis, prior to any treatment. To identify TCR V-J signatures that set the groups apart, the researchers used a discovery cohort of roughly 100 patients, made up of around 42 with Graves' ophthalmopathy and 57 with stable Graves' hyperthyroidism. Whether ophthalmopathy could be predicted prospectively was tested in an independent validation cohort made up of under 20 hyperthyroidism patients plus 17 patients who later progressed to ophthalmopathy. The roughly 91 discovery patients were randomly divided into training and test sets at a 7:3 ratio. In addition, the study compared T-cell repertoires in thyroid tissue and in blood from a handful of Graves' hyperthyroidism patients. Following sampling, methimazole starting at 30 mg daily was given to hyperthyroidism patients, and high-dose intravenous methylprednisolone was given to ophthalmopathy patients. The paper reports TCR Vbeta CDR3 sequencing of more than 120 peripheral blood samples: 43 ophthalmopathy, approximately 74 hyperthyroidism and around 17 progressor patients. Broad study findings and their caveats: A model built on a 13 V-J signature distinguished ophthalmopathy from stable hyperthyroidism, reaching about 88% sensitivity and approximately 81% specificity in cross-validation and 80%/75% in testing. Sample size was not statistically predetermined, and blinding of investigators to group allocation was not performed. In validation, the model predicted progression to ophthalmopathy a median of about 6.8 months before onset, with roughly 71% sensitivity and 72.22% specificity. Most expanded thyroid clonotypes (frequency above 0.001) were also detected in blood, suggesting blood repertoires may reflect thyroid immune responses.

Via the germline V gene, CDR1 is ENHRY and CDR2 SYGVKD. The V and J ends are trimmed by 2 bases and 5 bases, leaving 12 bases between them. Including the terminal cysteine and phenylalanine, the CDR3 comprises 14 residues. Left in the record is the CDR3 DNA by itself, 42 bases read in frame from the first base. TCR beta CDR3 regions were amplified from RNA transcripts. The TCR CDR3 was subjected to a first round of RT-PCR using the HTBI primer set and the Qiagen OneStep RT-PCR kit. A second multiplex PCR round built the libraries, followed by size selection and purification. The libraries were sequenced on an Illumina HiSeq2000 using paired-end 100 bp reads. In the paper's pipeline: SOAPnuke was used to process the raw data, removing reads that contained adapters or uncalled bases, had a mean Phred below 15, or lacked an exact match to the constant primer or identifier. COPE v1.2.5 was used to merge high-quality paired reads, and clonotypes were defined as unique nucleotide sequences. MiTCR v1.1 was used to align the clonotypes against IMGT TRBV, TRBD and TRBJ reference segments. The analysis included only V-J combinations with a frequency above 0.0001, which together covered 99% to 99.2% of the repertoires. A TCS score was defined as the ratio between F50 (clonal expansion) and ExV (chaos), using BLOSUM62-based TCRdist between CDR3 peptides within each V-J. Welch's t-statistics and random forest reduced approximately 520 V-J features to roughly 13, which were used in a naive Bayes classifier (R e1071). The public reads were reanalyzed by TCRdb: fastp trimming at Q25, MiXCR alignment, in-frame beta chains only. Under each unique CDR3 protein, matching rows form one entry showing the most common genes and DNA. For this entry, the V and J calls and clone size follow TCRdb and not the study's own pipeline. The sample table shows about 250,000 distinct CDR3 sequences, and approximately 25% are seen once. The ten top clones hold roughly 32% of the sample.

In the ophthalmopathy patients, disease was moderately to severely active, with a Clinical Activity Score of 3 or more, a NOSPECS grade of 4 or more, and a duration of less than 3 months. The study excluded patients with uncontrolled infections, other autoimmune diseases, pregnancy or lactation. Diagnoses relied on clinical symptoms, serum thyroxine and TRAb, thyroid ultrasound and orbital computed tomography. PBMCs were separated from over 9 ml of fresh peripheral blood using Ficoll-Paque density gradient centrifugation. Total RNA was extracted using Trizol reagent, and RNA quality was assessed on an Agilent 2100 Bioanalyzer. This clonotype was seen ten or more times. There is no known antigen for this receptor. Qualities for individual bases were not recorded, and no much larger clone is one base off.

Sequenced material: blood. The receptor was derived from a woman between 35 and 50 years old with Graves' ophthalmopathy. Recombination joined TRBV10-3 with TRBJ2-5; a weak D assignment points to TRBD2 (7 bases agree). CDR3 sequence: CAISEPGGRETQYF. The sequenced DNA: TGTGCCATCAGTGAGCCGGGGGGCCGGGAGACCCAGTACTTC.